This T cell receptor beta chain was observed in a study of radiotherapy plus CTLA-4 blockade in lung cancer. Overall study context: Across the patients, objective responses occurred in about 19%, and disease control in under 35%. General study findings and limits: Blood TCR clones of tumor origin expanded after radiotherapy plus ipilimumab. With interferon-beta, early dynamics of blood T cell clones were reported to best predict response.

Focal radiation with ipilimumab CTLA-4 blockade was given to patients with chemo-refractory metastatic non-small-cell lung cancer. CDR1 is SGHRS and CDR2 is YFSETQ in the germline V gene. Trimming cost V 6 bases and J 6 bases, with 13 bases left between them. The length of the CDR3 is 12 residues. Comment on this clone: The antigen is undetermined.

Some clones are missing from TCRdb's copy, which holds only in-frame ones; the method was immunoSEQ multiplex PCR. The table shows under 55,000 clones, with roughly 80% occurring only once. The genes are TRBV5-1 and TRBJ2-7; D perhaps matches TRBD1 (5 bases). The starting material was peripheral blood, obtained from a patient treated with radiotherapy plus ipilimumab. This receptor was obtained from a human donor with non-small cell lung cancer who had a partial response to radiotherapy plus ipilimumab. DNA for the CDR3: TGCGCCAGCAAGGGGTCGGAGAGCGAGCAGTACTTC. It encodes CASKGSESEQYF. Complete variable domain (other parts from reference TRBV5-1 and TRBJ2-7): KAGVTQTPRYLIKTRGQQVTLSCSPISGHRSVSWYQQTPGQGLQFLFEYFSETQRNKGNFPGRFSGRQFSNSRSEMNVSTLELGDSALYLCASKGSESEQYFGPGTRLTVT.